This T cell receptor beta chain was sequenced during a study of early T cells in non-severe SARS-CoV-2 infection. Study in general: The input, bulk RNA from unsorted whole blood, was sequenced, and chains were unpaired.

This clonotype came up many times. Individual cDNA molecules were tagged with unique molecular identifiers, the study reported. TCRdb recomputed calls from the 5' RACE reads with MiXCR, one row per CDR3 protein. The sample consists of approximately 69,000 distinct CDR3 sequences, over 10% of them appearing once. The sample consisted of whole blood, taken at baseline. The sequence derives from an adult who was a healthcare worker with PCR-confirmed SARS-CoV-2 infection or an uninfected control (not recorded which).

CDR3 in DNA: TGTGCCAGCAGTTACACCCCCGGGACGGGCGAGGAAAAACTGTTTTTT. Its translation: CASSYTPGTGEEKLFF. The gene calls are TRBV6-6 and TRBJ1-4; the D gene is possibly TRBD1 (5 bases). Between the trimmed V and J ends, which lost 2 bases and 8 bases, there was a span of 18 bases. Looked up from germline, CDR1 is MNHNY and CDR2 is SVGAGI (reference sequence). This CDR3 is built from 16 residues.